Listed here are 8 T cell receptor beta chains from one sample, sequenced in a study of T cells in Graves' hyperthyroidism and ophthalmopathy. Amplified TCR beta CDR3 regions derived from RNA transcripts. When the TCR CDR3 underwent first-round RT-PCR, the HTBI primer set was used. TCRdb fed the multiplex PCR reads into MiXCR, producing one record per CDR3 protein. The sample shows 150,000 to 200,000 distinct CDR3 sequences, roughly 9.4% of them seen only once. The sequenced material came from blood. These receptors came from a woman younger than 30 with Graves' hyperthyroidism that later progressed to Graves' ophthalmopathy.

This clonotype came up many times. The V gene is TRBV20-1, the J gene TRBJ2-4; 12 bases are shared with TRBD2. This CDR3 contains 18 residues. Germline loops: CDR1 DFQATT, CDR2 SNEGSKA (reference sequence). The ends lost 1 base at V and 0 bases at J; junction bases unmatched: 7. For the CDR3, the DNA is TGCAGTGCTAGAGCATATACTAGCGGGGGGCAAGCCAAAAACATTCAGTACTTC. It yields the protein CSARAYTSGGQAKNIQYF.

Points on this clonotype: A much larger clone lies a single base off, so this may be a read error. Lacking the conserved final phenylalanine or tryptophan, this CDR3 likely reflects a read error. This chain uses TRBV20-1 with TRBJ2-7; TRBD1 matches at 7 bases. Germline-derived CDR1 and CDR2 are DFQATT and SNEGSKA (reference sequence). Trimming at V came to 0 bases and at J to 5 bases, leaving 10 bases not matched to a gene. This CDR3 is 15 amino acids long. Written as DNA, the CDR3 is TGCAGTGCTAGAGATGGCACAGGGGTGTCCCACGAGCAGTACCTC. Translated, it gives CSARDGTGVSHEQYL.

This clonotype was detected many times. Here the CDR3 reads CASRGGQSTDTQYF. DNA for the CDR3: TGTGCCAGCAGAGGCGGACAATCCACAGATACGCAGTATTTT. V is TRBV6-1 and J is TRBJ2-3; the D gene is possibly TRBD1 (5 bases). Germline assignment: CDR1 MNHNS and CDR2 SASEGT. This CDR3 comprises 14 residues. Trimming shortened V by 6 bases and J by 2 bases, and 12 bases separated the two germline ends.

This clonotype was seen a few times. V usage is TRBV19 and J usage is TRBJ2-2; TRBD1 aligns across 7 bases. Germline trimming cut 3 bases from V and 5 bases from J; bases unmatched to any gene: 12. CDR1 is LNHDA and CDR2 is SQIVND in the germline V gene (reference sequence). The CDR3 has 17 residues. DNA for the CDR3: TGTGCCAGTAGTATTGGTTCCAGGGGGATTAGGACCGGGGAGCTGTTTTTT. Protein: CASSIGSRGIRTGELFF. The full variable domain, its missing parts supplied by reference TRBV19 and TRBJ2-2, is DGGITQSPKYLFRKEGQNVTLSCEQNLNHDAMYWYRQDPGQGLRLIYYSQIVNDFQKGDIAEGYSVSREKKESFPLTVTSAQKNPTAFYLCASSIGSRGIRTGELFFGEGSRLTVL.

In its sample, this clonotype was seen many times. The V call is TRBV5-1, the J call TRBJ2-5; D is undetermined. Deletions cut 2 bases from V and 3 bases from J, with 8 bases between. Germline V lookup: CDR1 SGHRS, CDR2 YFSETQ. The CDR3 runs to 13 residues. The CDR3 DNA reads as TGCGCCAGCAGCTTCGGCAGAAAAGAGACCCAGTACTTC. It codes for CASSFGRKETQYF.

This clonotype was seen repeatedly, ten times or more. J is TRBJ2-3 and V is TRBV6-1; 8 bases fit TRBD2. Germline CDR1 MNHNS, CDR2 SASEGT. The V gene end was trimmed by 6 bases and the J gene end by 4 bases; junction bases not matched to a gene: 12. The CDR3 sequence is 16 residues long. The CDR3 sequence is CASSGRALSLPDTQYF. For the CDR3, the DNA is TGTGCCAGCAGCGGGAGGGCCCTCTCGCTCCCAGATACGCAGTATTTT.

As regards this clonotype: With a much larger clone just one base away, this may be a read error. This chain joins TRBV6-1 and TRBJ2-2, with D possibly being TRBD2 (5 bases). Germline CDR1 is MNHNS and CDR2 is SASEGT. V lost 2 bases and J lost 5, with 12 bases in between. The CDR3 is made up of 15 amino acids. In DNA, the CDR3 is TGTGCCAGCAGTGAAAGTCGATGCGGGACCGGGGAGCTGTTTTTT. Amino acid sequence: CASSESRCGTGELFF.

This clonotype was counted a few times. V gene TRBV6-1 combines with J gene TRBJ2-1, with 12 nucleotides matching TRBD2. V trimming: 3 bases; J trimming: 2 bases; junction bases outside the gene matches: 8. Germline-derived CDR1 and CDR2 are MNHNS and SASEGT. This CDR3 is built from 18 residues. CDR3 in DNA: TGTGCCAGCAGTGATCTAGCGGGGGGGCTTATAACCTACAATGAGCAGTTCTTC. This translates into CASSDLAGGLITYNEQFF.